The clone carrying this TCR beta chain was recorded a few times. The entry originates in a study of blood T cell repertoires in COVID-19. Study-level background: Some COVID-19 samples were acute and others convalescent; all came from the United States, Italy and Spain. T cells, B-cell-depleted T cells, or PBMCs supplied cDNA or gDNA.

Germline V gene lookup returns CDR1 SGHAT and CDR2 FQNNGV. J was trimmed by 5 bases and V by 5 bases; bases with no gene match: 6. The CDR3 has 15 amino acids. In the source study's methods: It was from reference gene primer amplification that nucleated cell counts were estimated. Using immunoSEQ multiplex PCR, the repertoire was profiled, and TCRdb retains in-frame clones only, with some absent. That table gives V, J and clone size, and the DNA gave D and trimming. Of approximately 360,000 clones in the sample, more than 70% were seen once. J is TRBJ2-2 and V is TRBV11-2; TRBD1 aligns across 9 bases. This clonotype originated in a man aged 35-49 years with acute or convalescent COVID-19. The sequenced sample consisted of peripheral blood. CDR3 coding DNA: TGTGCCAGCAGCCTAGGGACAGGGAGAACCGGGGAGCTGTTTTTT. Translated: CASSLGTGRTGELFF. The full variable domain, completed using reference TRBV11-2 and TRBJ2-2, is EAGVAQSPRYKIIEKRQSVAFWCNPISGHATLYWYQQILGQGPKLLIQFQNNGVVDDSQLPKDRFSAERLKGVDSTLKIQPAKLEDSAVYLCASSLGTGRTGELFFGEGSRLTVL.